At least ten counts were recorded for the clone carrying this T cell receptor (beta chain). Its antigen remains unidentified. The sample originates from a study of metastatic and nonmetastatic thyroid tumors. For the study at large: Repertoires were compared across blood and tumor or nodule tissue from malignant and benign thyroid patients.

In the authors' methods: The authors used CDR3 differences across clinicopathological groups to build a distant-metastasis classifier for papillary thyroid cancer. TCRdb re-called the PCR reads through MiXCR. TCRdb's processing, not the authors', yielded these V and J calls. This sample carries 50,000 to 70,000 clones, less than 5% of them seen once, and the ten largest clones take 20% to 25%. General study points: Significantly greater TCR beta diversity was reportedly found in malignant thyroid tumors than in benign nodules (in blood and tumor).

No treatment had been given to any patient before thyroid surgery. Germline V CDR1 and CDR2: SNHLY, FYNNEI. This CDR3 is built from 18 residues. J lost 10 bases, V lost 5 bases, and 25 bases had no gene match. Sample: blood. This clonotype was obtained from a female donor with papillary thyroid cancer or a benign thyroid nodule (not recorded which). Some clones in this sample may be carry-over from other donors' samples. The genes are TRBV2 and TRBJ1-2, with TRBD1 matching 7 bases. The CDR3, as DNA: TGTGCCAGCAGTAATCCCCCACTCATGACAGGGTTGTCCTTGTACTACACCTTC. It specifies CASSNPPLMTGLSLYYTF.